One and the same sample provided the 5 T cell receptor beta chains below, sequenced in a study of Graves' ophthalmopathy and Graves' hyperthyroidism. Transcripts of RNA were the source for amplifying TCR beta CDR3 regions. After a first-round RT-PCR with HTBI primers, a second-round multiplex PCR was run. TCRdb re-called the multiplex PCR reads with MiXCR, one entry per CDR3 protein. The sample consists of about 13,000 distinct CDR3 sequences, roughly 50% of them appearing once. Sequencing was performed on peripheral blood. These receptors originate from a woman aged 25 to 39 with Graves' ophthalmopathy.

The chain employs TRBV20-1 and TRBJ1-1; possible D gene TRBD1, 6 bases. CDR3 length equals 11 residues. Germline V gene sequence: CDR1 DFQATT, CDR2 SNEGSKA (reference sequence). V shed 3 bases and J shed 5 bases, with 7 bases lying between them. The CDR3 here is CSASQGTEAFF. The CDR3 bases are TGCAGTGCTAGCCAGGGGACTGAAGCTTTCTTT.

J is TRBJ2-1 and V is TRBV14, with D unclear. Trimming pared 4 bases from V and 5 bases from J, leaving 15 bases between. CDR3 size: 15 residues. CDR1 and CDR2 from the germline V gene are SGHDN and FVKESK. CDR3 DNA sequence: TGTGCCAGCAGCCTCGTAGATGGTAGAGACAATGAGCAGTTCTTC. It is translated as CASSLVDGRDNEQFF. Filled out from reference TRBV14 and TRBJ2-1, the complete variable domain reads EAGVTQFPSHSVIEKGQTVTLRCDPISGHDNLYWYRRVMGKEIKFLLHFVKESKQDESGMPNNRFLAERTGGTYSTLKVQPAELEDSGVYFCASSLVDGRDNEQFFGPGTRLTVL.

This clonotype was seen more than once but under ten times. V usage is TRBV11-3 and J usage is TRBJ1-5; D not certain. Trimming left V 0 bases short and J 6 bases short, with 6 bases between. The CDR3 is 13 residues long. In germline, CDR1 is SGHNT, CDR2 YENEEA. CDR3 nucleotides: TGTGCCAGCAGCTTAGATAGGTTTCAGCCCCAGCATTTT. Protein sequence: CASSLDRFQPQHF. The variable domain in full, with the rest retrieved from reference TRBV11-3 and TRBJ1-5, is EAGVVQSPRYKIIEKKQPVAFWCNPISGHNTLYWYLQNLGQGPELLIRYENEEAVDDSQLPKDRFSAERLKGVDSTLKIQPAELGDSAVYLCASSLDRFQPQHFGDGTRLSIL.

This clonotype is judged medium-sized. The rearrangement joins TRBV10-2 to TRBJ2-5; no definite D call. The length of the CDR3 is 16 residues. V was cut by 8 bases and J by 7 bases, with 26 bases left in between. Germline assignment: CDR1 WSHSY and CDR2 SAAADI. CDR3 in DNA: TGCGCCAGCGGCATCGAGCCAGGCCCTCAACTTGGGACCCAGTACTTC. It yields the protein CASGIEPGPQLGTQYF.

This clonotype was seen at least ten times. The V call is TRBV12-3 or TRBV12-4, the J call TRBJ2-2; 8 positions match TRBD1. J lost 0 bases, V lost 6 bases, and 3 bases had no gene match. The length of the CDR3 is 15 residues. CDR3 bases: TGTGCCAGCAGCTTGGACAGGGCGAACACCGGGGAGCTGTTTTTT. Its translation: CASSLDRANTGELFF.